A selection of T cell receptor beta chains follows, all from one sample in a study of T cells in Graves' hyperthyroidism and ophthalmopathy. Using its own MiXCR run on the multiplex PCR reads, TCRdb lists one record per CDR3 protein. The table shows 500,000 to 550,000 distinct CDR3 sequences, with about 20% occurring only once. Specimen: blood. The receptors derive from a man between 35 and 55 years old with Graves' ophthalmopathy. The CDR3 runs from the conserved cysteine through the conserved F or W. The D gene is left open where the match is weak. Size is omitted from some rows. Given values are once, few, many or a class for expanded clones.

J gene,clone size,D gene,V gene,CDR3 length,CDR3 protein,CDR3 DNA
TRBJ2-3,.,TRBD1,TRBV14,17,CASSQTKGQGDTDTQYF,TGTGCCAGCAGCCAAACCAAGGGACAGGGGGACACAGATACGCAGTATTTT
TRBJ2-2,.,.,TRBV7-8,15,CASTEGGGRTGELFF,TGTGCCAGTACCGAAGGGGGGGGCCGGACCGGGGAGCTGTTTTTT
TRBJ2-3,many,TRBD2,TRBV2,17,CASSEARGGSPTDTQYF,TGTGCCAGCAGTGAAGCGCGAGGCGGGAGCCCCACAGATACGCAGTATTTT
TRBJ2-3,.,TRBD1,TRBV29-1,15,CSVDNRGRGTDTQYF,TGCAGCGTTGATAACAGGGGACGGGGAACAGATACGCAGTATTTT
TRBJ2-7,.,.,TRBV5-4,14,CASSQWDGLYEQYF,TGTGCCAGCAGCCAGTGGGACGGACTATACGAGCAGTACTTC
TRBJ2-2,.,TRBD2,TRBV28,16,CASGAPSGRGTGELFF,TGTGCCAGCGGAGCTCCTAGCGGGAGAGGTACCGGGGAGCTGTTTTTT
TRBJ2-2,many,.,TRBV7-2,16,CASSLVGPPNTGELFF,TGTGCCAGCAGCTTAGTCGGCCCGCCGAACACCGGGGAGCTGTTTTTT
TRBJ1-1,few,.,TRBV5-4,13,CASSLGQRTEAFF,TGTGCCAGCAGCTTAGGACAGCGCACTGAAGCTTTCTTT
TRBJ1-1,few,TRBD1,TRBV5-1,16,CASRSGTGNSNTEAFF,TGCGCCAGCAGGTCCGGGACAGGGAATTCAAACACTGAAGCTTTCTTT
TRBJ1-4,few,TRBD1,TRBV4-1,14,CASVSTGANEKLFF,TGCGCCAGCGTCTCGACAGGGGCTAATGAAAAACTGTTTTTT
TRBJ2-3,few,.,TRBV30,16,CAWRRVGGLRTDTQYF,TGTGCCTGGAGAAGGGTGGGGGGCCTCCGCACAGATACGCAGTATTTT
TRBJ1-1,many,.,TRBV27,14,CASSLRALNTEAFF,TGTGCCAGCAGTTTGAGGGCCCTGAACACTGAAGCTTTCTTT
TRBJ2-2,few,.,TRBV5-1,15,CASSSGTMNTGELFF,TGCGCCAGCAGCAGCGGGACAATGAACACCGGGGAGCTGTTTTTT
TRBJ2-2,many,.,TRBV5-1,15,CASSLQGTYPGELFF,TGCGCCAGCAGCCTGCAGGGGACCTACCCCGGGGAGCTGTTTTTT
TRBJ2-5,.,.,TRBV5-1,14,CASSFRDTGGTQYF,TGCGCCAGCAGCTTCCGGGACACAGGTGGGACCCAGTACTTC
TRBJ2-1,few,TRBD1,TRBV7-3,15,CASSLGQGAVNEQFF,TGTGCCAGCAGCCTGGGACAGGGGGCGGTGAATGAGCAGTTCTTC
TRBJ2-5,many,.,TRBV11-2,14,CASSWAPGQETQYF,TGTGCCAGCAGCTGGGCGCCGGGACAAGAGACCCAGTACTTC